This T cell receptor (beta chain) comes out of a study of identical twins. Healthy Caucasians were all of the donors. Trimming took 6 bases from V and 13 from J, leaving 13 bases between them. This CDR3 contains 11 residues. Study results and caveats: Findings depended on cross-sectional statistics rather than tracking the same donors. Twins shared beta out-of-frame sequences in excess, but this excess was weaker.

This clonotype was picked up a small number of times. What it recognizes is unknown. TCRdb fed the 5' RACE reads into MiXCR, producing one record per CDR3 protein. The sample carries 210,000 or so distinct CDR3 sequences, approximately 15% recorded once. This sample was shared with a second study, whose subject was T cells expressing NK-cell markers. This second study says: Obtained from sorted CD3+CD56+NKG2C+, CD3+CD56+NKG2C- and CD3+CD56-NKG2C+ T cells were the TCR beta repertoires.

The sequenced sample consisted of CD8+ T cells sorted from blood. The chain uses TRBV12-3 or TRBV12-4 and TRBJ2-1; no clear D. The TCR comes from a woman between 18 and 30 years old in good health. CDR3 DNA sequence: TGTGCCAGCAGCTCACAAAGGATTCAGTTCTTC. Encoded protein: CASSSQRIQFF.